The T cell receptor beta chain under discussion was sequenced for a study of memory CD4+ T cells and cytomegalovirus serostatus. The wider study: Healthy Belgian adult donors included roughly ten CMV-positive and approximately 25 CMV-negative people.

Single viable CD3+CD4+CD8-CD45RO+ cells were sorted as the memory CD4+ T cells. CD4+ T cells were isolated by positive magnetic selection. Only in-frame clones appear in the TCRdb table, and some are missing; sequencing was by immunoSEQ multiplex PCR. Altogether some 57,000 clones are present, roughly four fifths being singletons, with the ten largest covering 0.75% to 0.9%. The CDR3 runs 15 residues. Looked up from germline, CDR1 is MGHRA and CDR2 is YSYEKL. Sequencing was carried out using memory CD4+ T cells from blood. This receptor was taken from an adult in good health and CMV-seronegative. V is TRBV4-1 and J is TRBJ2-5; D not resolved. The DNA end is more similar to TRBJ2-7, so the J call may be wrong. The CDR3 sequence is CASSQDSAAKDEQYF. In nucleotides, the CDR3 is TGCGCCAGCAGCCAAGACTCGGCCGCTAAGGACGAGCAGTACTTC.